One and the same sample provided the 14 T cell receptor beta chains below, sequenced in a study of identical twins. TCRdb reprocessed the 5' RACE reads with MiXCR, giving one entry per CDR3 protein. The sample lists about 240,000 distinct CDR3 sequences; about 10% were seen once. The sequenced sample consisted of memory T cells sorted from blood. These receptors all come from a man in his fifties or sixties in good health.

This clonotype was found a few times. The chain is built from TRBV28 and TRBJ2-7; 10 bases line up with TRBD2. The J segment lost 1 base and the V segment lost 4 bases, leaving 10 bases of the junction unmatched. The CDR3 runs to 17 residues. Germline-derived CDR1 and CDR2 are MDHEN and SYDVKM. The CDR3 DNA reads as TGTGCCAGCAGTTACAGTCTAGCGGGAGAAGATTCCTACGAGCAGTACTTC. Translating gives CASSYSLAGEDSYEQYF.

The chain is built from TRBV28 and TRBJ1-5; 7 positions agree with TRBD1. The CDR3 spans 14 residues. Germline lookup yields CDR1 MDHEN and CDR2 SYDVKM. With V trimmed by 6 bases and J by 6 bases, 8 bases remained unmatched. CDR3 protein: CASSWTGPVQPQHF. CDR3 sequence (DNA): TGTGCCAGCAGCTGGACAGGCCCGGTTCAGCCCCAGCATTTT.

This clonotype was seen repeatedly, ten times or more. This chain joins TRBV29-1 and TRBJ1-1; 9 positions agree with TRBD1. CDR1 is SQVTM and CDR2 is ANQGSEA in the germline V gene. The CDR3 is 11 amino acids. The CDR3 DNA reads as TGCGGGACAGGGCAAAACACTGAAGCTTTCTTT. This codes for CGTGQNTEAFF.

This clonotype appeared many times. The rearrangement links TRBV12-3 or TRBV12-4 to TRBJ1-5; unclear D gene. This CDR3 contains 15 residues. V was pared by 3 bases and J by 0 bases, with 9 bases between. The CDR3 nucleotides read TGTGCCAGCAGTTTTCAGTGGGGTAGCAATCAGCCCCAGCATTTT. It codes for CASSFQWGSNQPQHF.

The chain has TRBV27 and TRBJ2-5; D perhaps matches TRBD2 (7 bases). V lost 2 bases to trimming and J lost 1 base, with 14 bases between them. The CDR3 length is 16 residues. CDR1 and CDR2 from the germline V gene are MNHEY and SMNVEV (reference sequence). CDR3 region: CASSLRGGTAQETQYF. The DNA of the CDR3 is TGTGCCAGCAGTTTAAGGGGGGGAACGGCCCAAGAGACCCAGTACTTC.

J is TRBJ2-1 and V is TRBV5-1; D perhaps matches TRBD1 (6 bases). The CDR3 is 16 residues long. Trimming stripped 1 base from V and 12 bases from J, with 23 bases between. Germline loops: CDR1 SGHRS, CDR2 YFSETQ. The CDR3 protein is CASSLRQGSRRAVQFF. The CDR3 DNA is TGCGCCAGCAGCTTGAGGCAGGGGTCGAGACGGGCTGTGCAGTTCTTC.

This clonotype was detected a few times. This chain links TRBV7-9 with TRBJ2-5; D remains ambiguous. Germline V CDR1 and CDR2: SEHNR, FQNEAQ (reference sequence). The CDR3 totals 15 residues. V lost 5 bases, J lost 0 bases, and 13 bases lay in between. Here the CDR3 reads CASSHPVRNQETQYF. The CDR3 region has the DNA TGTGCCAGCAGCCACCCCGTGCGGAACCAAGAGACCCAGTACTTC.

This clonotype was observed at least ten times. The chain has TRBV28 and TRBJ1-4; no definite D call. Trimming took off 5 bases at V and 1 base at J, with 14 bases between the two ends. The CDR3 contains 16 residues. Germline CDR1 and CDR2: MDHEN and SYDVKM. CDR3 amino acids: CASSPGGSLTNEKLFF. DNA of the CDR3: TGTGCCAGCAGTCCCGGTGGCAGTTTAACTAATGAAAAACTGTTTTTT.

This chain links TRBV30 with TRBJ2-7, with D possibly matching TRBD2 (6 bases). Germline V gene lookup returns CDR1 GTSNPN and CDR2 SVGIG (reference sequence). The V gene lost 5 bases and the J gene lost 0 bases, with 14 bases spanning the gap. This CDR3 has 14 amino acids. This CDR3 reads CAWDRDSSSYEQYF. In nucleotides, the CDR3 is TGTGCCTGGGACCGGGACTCCAGCTCCTACGAGCAGTACTTC.

The table lists this clonotype with many counts. The rearrangement links TRBV20-1 to TRBJ2-7; TRBD1 agrees at 10 bases. J lost 1 base, V lost 6 bases, and 6 bases had no gene match. CDR1 and CDR2 (germline): DFQATT, SNEGSKA (reference sequence). CDR3 length equals 14 residues. In DNA, the CDR3 is TGCAGTGCGAGCCGGGACAGGGGTTCCTACGAGCAGTACTTC. It translates to CSASRDRGSYEQYF.

Only a few counts were recorded for this clonotype. The chain is built from TRBV30 and TRBJ1-2; perhaps TRBD1 as D (5 bases). This CDR3 contains 12 residues. Germline loops: CDR1 GTSNPN, CDR2 SVGIG (reference sequence). Trimming took 3 bases from V and 5 from J, leaving 10 bases between them. The CDR3 here is CAWRSGGYGYTF. CDR3 sequence (DNA): TGTGCCTGGAGATCCGGGGGTTATGGCTACACCTTC.

This clonotype was observed at least ten times. The chain couples TRBV20-1 to TRBJ1-1; 7 nucleotides match TRBD1. Trimming took 2 bases from V and 8 from J; bases not matched to a gene: 5. This CDR3 has 12 amino acids. Germline V CDR1 and CDR2: DFQATT, SNEGSKA (reference sequence). The CDR3 reads CSARQQGQEAFF. Written as DNA, the CDR3 is TGCAGTGCTAGACAACAGGGGCAGGAAGCTTTCTTT.

This clonotype was seen many times. CDR3 in amino acids: CASSPGSEQFF. CDR3 sequence (DNA): TGTGCCAGCAGCCCGGGGTCGGAGCAGTTCTTC. J is TRBJ2-1 and V is TRBV9; a weak D match, TRBD2 (5 bases). The germline V and J ends were trimmed by 4 bases and 10 bases, with 9 bases remaining between them. Germline assignment: CDR1 SGDLS and CDR2 YYNGEE. This CDR3 contains 11 residues.

The CDR3 spells CASSEGEAIRSYEQYF. CDR3 nucleotide sequence: TGTGCCAGCAGTGAGGGGGAGGCTATTCGCTCCTACGAGCAGTACTTC. This chain joins TRBV2 and TRBJ2-7; tentatively, D is TRBD2 (6 bases). Germline loops: CDR1 SNHLY, CDR2 FYNNEI. The V and J ends lost 3 bases and 0 bases respectively, with 15 bases between them. The CDR3 has 16 residues.